A selection of T cell receptor beta chains follows, all from one sample in a study of blood T cell repertoires in COVID-19. The data were produced by immunoSEQ multiplex PCR, yet TCRdb's version contains in-frame clones alone and is incomplete. The data contain 35,000 to 40,000 clones, about 82% of them singletons. Material: peripheral blood. The receptors here all came from a man older than 75 with active or convalescent COVID-19. CDR3s include the opening cysteine and the closing phenylalanine or tryptophan. Fields, in order: V gene, J gene, D gene, clone size, CDR3 protein, CDR3 DNA. A D gene is named only where the DNA matches it firmly. The size of a clone is reported for some rows only, either as once, few or many, or as a class for expanded clones.

v_gene: TRBV7-2
j_gene: TRBJ2-2
d_gene: -
abundance: -
CDR3aa: CASSSQGYNTGELFF
CDR3nt: TGTGCCAGCAGCTCCCAGGGGTATAACACCGGGGAGCTGTTTTTT

v_gene: TRBV11-3
j_gene: TRBJ2-1
d_gene: TRBD2
abundance: -
CDR3aa: CASSLSGAGVYNEQFF
CDR3nt: TGTGCCAGCAGCTTATCAGGAGCGGGAGTCTACAATGAGCAGTTCTTC

v_gene: TRBV5-6
j_gene: TRBJ1-2
d_gene: -
abundance: -
CDR3aa: CASSLIRRRVGYGYTF
CDR3nt: -

v_gene: TRBV5-6
j_gene: TRBJ2-3
d_gene: TRBD2
abundance: -
CDR3aa: CASSSVIPSGPDTQYF
CDR3nt: TGTGCCAGCAGCTCGGTAATCCCTAGCGGACCAGATACGCAGTATTTT

v_gene: TRBV24-1
j_gene: TRBJ1-2
d_gene: TRBD1
abundance: -
CDR3aa: CATSEADRVYGYTF
CDR3nt: TGTGCCACCAGTGAAGCGGACAGGGTCTATGGCTACACCTTC

v_gene: TRBV5-6
j_gene: TRBJ1-1
d_gene: -
abundance: -
CDR3aa: CASSLAGNTEAFF
CDR3nt: TGTGCCAGCAGCTTGGCCGGGAACACTGAAGCTTTCTTT

v_gene: TRBV5-1
j_gene: TRBJ1-1
d_gene: TRBD1
abundance: -
CDR3aa: CASSGRTGLDTEAFF
CDR3nt: TGCGCCAGCAGCGGGAGGACAGGGTTGGACACTGAAGCTTTCTTT

v_gene: TRBV6-5
j_gene: TRBJ1-3
d_gene: -
abundance: -
CDR3aa: CASSQQYPAGNTIYF
CDR3nt: TGTGCCAGCAGTCAACAGTACCCGGCAGGAAACACCATATATTTT

v_gene: TRBV7-8
j_gene: TRBJ2-5
d_gene: TRBD1
abundance: -
CDR3aa: CASSLEGQGGETQYF
CDR3nt: TGTGCCAGCAGCTTAGAGGGACAGGGGGGGGAGACCCAGTACTTC

v_gene: TRBV27
j_gene: TRBJ2-1
d_gene: TRBD2
abundance: -
CDR3aa: CASTISGRAYNEQFF
CDR3nt: TGTGCCAGCACCATTAGCGGGAGGGCCTACAATGAGCAGTTCTTC

v_gene: TRBV5-5
j_gene: TRBJ2-7
d_gene: -
abundance: -
CDR3aa: CASSLAGLGGGNEQYF
CDR3nt: TGTGCCAGCAGCTTGGCGGGCCTGGGAGGCGGGAACGAGCAGTACTTC

v_gene: TRBV9
j_gene: TRBJ1-6
d_gene: -
abundance: -
CDR3aa: CASSPEGGSSYNSPLHF
CDR3nt: TGTGCCAGCAGCCCCGAAGGAGGGAGCTCCTATAATTCACCCCTCCACTTT

v_gene: TRBV5-5
j_gene: TRBJ1-5
d_gene: -
abundance: -
CDR3aa: CASSLGQPNQRQHF
CDR3nt: TGTGCCAGCAGCTTGGGGCAGCCTAATCAGCGCCAGCATTTT

v_gene: TRBV5-8
j_gene: TRBJ1-5
d_gene: TRBD1
abundance: once
CDR3aa: CASSNGQAKHLGNQPQHF
CDR3nt: TGTGCCAGCAGTAACGGACAGGCTAAACACCTTGGCAATCAGCCCCAGCATTTT

v_gene: TRBV5-6
j_gene: TRBJ2-7
d_gene: -
abundance: -
CDR3aa: CASSLGGLPISYEQYF
CDR3nt: TGTGCCAGCAGCTTGGGTGGACTACCGATCTCCTACGAGCAGTACTTC

v_gene: TRBV5-1
j_gene: TRBJ2-5
d_gene: -
abundance: -
CDR3aa: CASKGGGVQETQYF
CDR3nt: TGCGCCAGCAAGGGGGGGGGCGTCCAAGAGACCCAGTACTTC

v_gene: TRBV3-1/TRBV3-2
j_gene: TRBJ2-1
d_gene: TRBD2
abundance: -
CDR3aa: CASSRGGGIAEQFF
CDR3nt: TGTGCCAGCAGCCGCGGGGGAGGAATCGCCGAGCAGTTCTTC

v_gene: TRBV6-2/TRBV6-3
j_gene: TRBJ2-3
d_gene: -
abundance: -
CDR3aa: CASSYPSGNRGFLTTDTQYF
CDR3nt: TGTGCCAGCAGTTACCCATCCGGGAACAGAGGATTCCTCACCACAGATACGCAGTATTTT

v_gene: TRBV4-3
j_gene: TRBJ1-1
d_gene: -
abundance: -
CDR3aa: CASSQTLRGGTEAFF
CDR3nt: TGCGCCAGCAGCCAAACCCTTAGGGGGGGCACTGAAGCTTTCTTT

v_gene: TRBV5-1
j_gene: TRBJ2-5
d_gene: TRBD2
abundance: -
CDR3aa: CASSAGGEVETQYF
CDR3nt: TGCGCCAGCAGCGCGGGGGGGGAAGTAGAGACCCAGTACTTC

v_gene: TRBV5-8
j_gene: TRBJ2-1
d_gene: TRBD2
abundance: -
CDR3aa: CASSLRIAGGEFF
CDR3nt: TGTGCCAGCAGCTTGAGGATAGCGGGAGGGGAGTTCTTC

v_gene: TRBV19
j_gene: TRBJ2-1
d_gene: TRBD2
abundance: -
CDR3aa: CASTPGTSGYNEQFF
CDR3nt: TGTGCCAGTACTCCCGGGACTAGCGGCTACAATGAGCAGTTCTTC

v_gene: TRBV2
j_gene: TRBJ2-2
d_gene: TRBD2
abundance: few
CDR3aa: CAGLAGVGGELFF
CDR3nt: TGTGCCGGACTAGCGGGGGTGGGCGGGGAGCTGTTTTTT

v_gene: TRBV7-3
j_gene: TRBJ1-5
d_gene: -
abundance: -
CDR3aa: CASSPTPTGKGFGNQPQHF
CDR3nt: TGTGCCAGCAGCCCGACCCCGACAGGAAAGGGGTTTGGCAATCAGCCCCAGCATTTT

v_gene: TRBV19
j_gene: TRBJ2-7
d_gene: -
abundance: few
CDR3aa: CASREASANSYEQYF
CDR3nt: TGTGCCAGTAGGGAGGCTAGCGCGAACTCCTACGAGCAGTACTTC

v_gene: TRBV6-2/TRBV6-3
j_gene: TRBJ1-5
d_gene: -
abundance: -
CDR3aa: CASSYRGGQPQHF
CDR3nt: TGTGCCAGCAGTTACAGGGGGGGTCAGCCCCAGCATTTT

v_gene: TRBV7-8
j_gene: TRBJ1-5
d_gene: -
abundance: -
CDR3aa: CASNQAGGANQPQHF
CDR3nt: TGTGCCAGCAACCAGGCGGGGGGCGCGAATCAGCCCCAGCATTTT

v_gene: TRBV28
j_gene: TRBJ1-6
d_gene: TRBD1
abundance: -
CDR3aa: CASRGTGKASSYNSPLHF
CDR3nt: TGTGCCAGCAGAGGGACAGGGAAGGCGAGCTCCTATAATTCACCCCTCCACTTT

v_gene: TRBV7-2
j_gene: TRBJ1-6
d_gene: -
abundance: -
CDR3aa: CASSLTLGENSPLHF
CDR3nt: TGTGCCAGCAGCTTAACCCTGGGCGAGAATTCACCCCTCCACTTT

v_gene: TRBV3-1/TRBV3-2
j_gene: TRBJ1-1
d_gene: -
abundance: -
CDR3aa: CASSSRLGVRGAEAFF
CDR3nt: TGTGCCAGCAGCTCAAGATTGGGGGTGCGGGGGGCTGAAGCTTTCTTT

v_gene: TRBV7-9
j_gene: TRBJ2-1
d_gene: -
abundance: -
CDR3aa: CASSLTGEQFF
CDR3nt: TGTGCCAGCAGCTTAACGGGTGAGCAGTTCTTC

v_gene: TRBV3-1/TRBV3-2
j_gene: TRBJ2-1
d_gene: TRBD2
abundance: -
CDR3aa: CASSRTSGGGNEQFF
CDR3nt: TGTGCCAGCAGCCGGACTAGCGGGGGGGGGAATGAGCAGTTCTTC

v_gene: TRBV23-1
j_gene: TRBJ2-2
d_gene: TRBD1
abundance: few
CDR3aa: CASTPGQGNTGELFF
CDR3nt: TGCGCCAGCACTCCGGGACAGGGAAACACCGGGGAGCTGTTTTTT

v_gene: TRBV18
j_gene: TRBJ1-1
d_gene: -
abundance: -
CDR3aa: CASSPGGADLYTEAFF
CDR3nt: TGTGCCAGCTCCCCTGGGGGGGCAGATCTCTACACTGAAGCTTTCTTT

v_gene: TRBV11-2
j_gene: TRBJ2-5
d_gene: TRBD2
abundance: -
CDR3aa: CASSGSTSGDETQYF
CDR3nt: TGTGCCAGCAGCGGGTCCACTAGCGGGGATGAGACCCAGTACTTC

v_gene: TRBV28
j_gene: TRBJ1-1
d_gene: -
abundance: -
CDR3aa: CASSLRGRTEAFF
CDR3nt: TGTGCCAGCAGTCTCAGGGGAAGGACTGAAGCTTTCTTT

v_gene: TRBV9
j_gene: TRBJ2-1
d_gene: -
abundance: -
CDR3aa: CASSPRQANEQFF
CDR3nt: TGTGCCAGCAGCCCCCGCCAGGCCAATGAGCAGTTCTTC

v_gene: TRBV5-1
j_gene: TRBJ1-2
d_gene: -
abundance: -
CDR3aa: CASSIGTEGGYTF
CDR3nt: TGCGCCAGCAGCATCGGGACGGAGGGCGGCTACACCTTC

v_gene: TRBV19
j_gene: TRBJ2-5
d_gene: TRBD2
abundance: once
CDR3aa: CASSMLRSGGQETQYF
CDR3nt: TGTGCCAGTAGTATGCTCCGGTCGGGGGGCCAAGAGACCCAGTACTTC

v_gene: TRBV15
j_gene: TRBJ2-7
d_gene: TRBD1
abundance: -
CDR3aa: CATSRDPRQGRSSYEQYF
CDR3nt: TGTGCCACCAGCAGAGATCCGAGACAGGGGAGGAGCTCCTACGAGCAGTACTTC

v_gene: TRBV4-1
j_gene: TRBJ1-2
d_gene: -
abundance: -
CDR3aa: CASSQDTAPQGNGYTF
CDR3nt: TGCGCCAGCAGCCAAGATACCGCCCCCCAGGGTAACGGCTACACCTTC

v_gene: TRBV10-3
j_gene: TRBJ2-1
d_gene: TRBD2
abundance: -
CDR3aa: CATRTSGSINEQFF
CDR3nt: TGTGCCACGCGGACTAGCGGGTCCATCAATGAGCAGTTCTTC

v_gene: TRBV24-1
j_gene: TRBJ1-2
d_gene: -
abundance: -
CDR3aa: CATSDFDKVGYTF
CDR3nt: TGTGCCACCAGTGATTTTGACAAGGTAGGCTACACCTTC

v_gene: TRBV28
j_gene: TRBJ2-7
d_gene: -
abundance: -
CDR3aa: CASIAGQSSYEQYF
CDR3nt: TGTGCCAGCATTGCGGGACAGAGCTCCTACGAGCAGTACTTC

v_gene: TRBV3-1/TRBV3-2
j_gene: TRBJ2-7
d_gene: TRBD2
abundance: -
CDR3aa: CASSNPLAGRYEQYF
CDR3nt: TGTGCCAGCAGCAACCCTCTAGCGGGACGCTACGAGCAGTACTTC

v_gene: TRBV29-1
j_gene: TRBJ2-2
d_gene: -
abundance: -
CDR3aa: CSVGLASAGELFF
CDR3nt: TGCAGCGTTGGGCTAGCATCGGCCGGGGAGCTGTTTTTT

v_gene: TRBV28
j_gene: TRBJ1-2
d_gene: TRBD1
abundance: once
CDR3aa: CASSQGQGLLGTYGYTF
CDR3nt: TGTGCCAGCAGTCAGGGACAGGGCCTCCTGGGAACCTATGGCTACACCTTC

v_gene: TRBV24-1
j_gene: TRBJ2-5
d_gene: -
abundance: -
CDR3aa: CATSGGRAKQETQYF
CDR3nt: TGTGCCACCAGTGGTGGCAGGGCTAAACAAGAGACCCAGTACTTC

v_gene: TRBV5-8
j_gene: TRBJ2-1
d_gene: -
abundance: once
CDR3aa: CASSSTDRFNEQFF
CDR3nt: TGTGCCAGCAGCAGCACAGACAGATTCAATGAGCAGTTCTTC

v_gene: TRBV4-3
j_gene: TRBJ2-3
d_gene: -
abundance: -
CDR3aa: CASSQDQAAADTQYF
CDR3nt: TGCGCCAGCAGCCAAGATCAGGCAGCTGCCGATACGCAGTATTTT

v_gene: TRBV9
j_gene: TRBJ2-3
d_gene: -
abundance: -
CDR3aa: CASSVYDGGLSTDTQYF
CDR3nt: TGTGCCAGCAGCGTATATGATGGGGGCCTGAGCACAGATACGCAGTATTTT

v_gene: TRBV19
j_gene: TRBJ2-7
d_gene: TRBD1
abundance: -
CDR3aa: CASSVSGTGSEQYF
CDR3nt: TGTGCCAGTAGTGTTTCCGGGACAGGGTCCGAGCAGTACTTC

v_gene: TRBV30
j_gene: TRBJ1-4
d_gene: TRBD1
abundance: -
CDR3aa: CAWRIQGASEKLFF
CDR3nt: TGTGCCTGGAGAATACAGGGGGCCTCGGAAAAACTGTTTTTT

v_gene: TRBV3-1/TRBV3-2
j_gene: TRBJ2-1
d_gene: -
abundance: -
CDR3aa: CASSLTQLPGEQFF
CDR3nt: TGTGCCAGCAGCCTGACACAATTACCGGGAGAGCAGTTCTTC

v_gene: TRBV28
j_gene: TRBJ1-4
d_gene: TRBD1
abundance: few
CDR3aa: CASKALGTGFNEKLFF
CDR3nt: TGTGCCAGCAAGGCCCTCGGGACAGGTTTTAATGAAAAACTGTTTTTT

v_gene: TRBV3-1/TRBV3-2
j_gene: TRBJ1-6
d_gene: TRBD1
abundance: -
CDR3aa: CASSPGQPYNSPLHF
CDR3nt: TGTGCCAGCAGCCCGGGACAGCCCTATAATTCACCCCTCCACTTT

v_gene: TRBV6-2/TRBV6-3
j_gene: TRBJ1-1
d_gene: -
abundance: -
CDR3aa: CASSYQGNTEAFF
CDR3nt: TGTGCCAGCAGTTATCAGGGAAACACTGAAGCTTTCTTT

v_gene: TRBV6-5
j_gene: TRBJ1-1
d_gene: -
abundance: -
CDR3aa: CASSRQENTEAFF
CDR3nt: TGTGCCAGCAGCCGACAGGAGAACACTGAAGCTTTCTTT

v_gene: TRBV15
j_gene: TRBJ2-2
d_gene: TRBD1
abundance: -
CDR3aa: CATSRDPGQGAVIPGELFF
CDR3nt: TGTGCCACCAGCAGAGATCCAGGACAGGGGGCTGTCATACCCGGGGAGCTGTTTTTT